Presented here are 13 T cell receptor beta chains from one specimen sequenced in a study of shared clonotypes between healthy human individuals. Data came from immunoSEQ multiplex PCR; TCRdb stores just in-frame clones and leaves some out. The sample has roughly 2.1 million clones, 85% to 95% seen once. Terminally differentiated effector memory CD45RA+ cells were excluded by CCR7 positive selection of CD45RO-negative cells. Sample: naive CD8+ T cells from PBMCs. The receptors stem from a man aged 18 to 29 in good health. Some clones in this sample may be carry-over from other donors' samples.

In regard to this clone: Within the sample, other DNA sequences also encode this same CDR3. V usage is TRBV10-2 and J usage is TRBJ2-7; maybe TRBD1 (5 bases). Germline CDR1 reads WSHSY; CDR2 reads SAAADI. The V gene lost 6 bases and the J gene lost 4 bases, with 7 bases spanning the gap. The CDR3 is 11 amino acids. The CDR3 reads CASSDSYEQYF. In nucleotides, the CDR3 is TGCGCCAGCAGCGACAGTTACGAGCAGTACTTC.

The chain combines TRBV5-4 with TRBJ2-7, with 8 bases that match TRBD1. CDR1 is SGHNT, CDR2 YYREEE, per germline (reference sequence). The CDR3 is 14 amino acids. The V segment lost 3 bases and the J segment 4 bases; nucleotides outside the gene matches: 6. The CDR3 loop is CASSSLTGVYEQYF. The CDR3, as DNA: TGTGCCAGCAGCTCCTTGACAGGGGTGTACGAGCAGTACTTC.

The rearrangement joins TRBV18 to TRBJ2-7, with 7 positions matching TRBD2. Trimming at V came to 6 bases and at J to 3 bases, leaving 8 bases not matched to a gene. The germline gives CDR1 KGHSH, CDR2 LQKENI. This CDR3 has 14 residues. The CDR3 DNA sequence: TGTGCCAGCTCCGAGGGCCCTAGCGGCTACGAGCAGTACTTC. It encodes CASSEGPSGYEQYF.

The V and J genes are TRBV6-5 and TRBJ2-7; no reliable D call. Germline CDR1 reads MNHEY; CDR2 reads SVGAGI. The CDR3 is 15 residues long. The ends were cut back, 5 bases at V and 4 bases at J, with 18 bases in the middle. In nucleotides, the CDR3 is TGTGCCAGCAGTCCCCGACGAGAAGCGTGGTACGAGCAGTACTTC. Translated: CASSPRREAWYEQYF.

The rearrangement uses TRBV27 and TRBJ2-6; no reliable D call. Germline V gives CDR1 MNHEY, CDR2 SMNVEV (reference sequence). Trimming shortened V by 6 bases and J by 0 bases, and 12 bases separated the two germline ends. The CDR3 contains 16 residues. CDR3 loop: CASSPPDPSGANVLTF. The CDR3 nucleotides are TGTGCCAGCAGCCCACCTGACCCCTCTGGGGCCAACGTCCTGACTTTC.

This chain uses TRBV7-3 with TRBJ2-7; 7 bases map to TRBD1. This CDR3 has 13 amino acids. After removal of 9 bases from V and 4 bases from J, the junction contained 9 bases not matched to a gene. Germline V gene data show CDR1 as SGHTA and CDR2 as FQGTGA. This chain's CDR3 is CASADRVGYEQYF. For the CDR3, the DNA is TGTGCCAGTGCTGACAGGGTTGGTTACGAGCAGTACTTC.

The CDR3 protein is CASSLAGWIGRPGTGELFF. CDR3 in DNA: TGTGCCAGCAGCTTAGCGGGGTGGATCGGGAGGCCCGGCACCGGGGAGCTGTTTTTT. This rearrangement joins TRBV7-2 to TRBJ2-2; 7 bases are a match to TRBD2. The V gene end was trimmed by 0 bases and the J gene end by 4 bases; junction bases not matched to a gene: 14. Germline V CDR1 and CDR2: SGHTA, FQGNSA. The CDR3 has 19 residues.

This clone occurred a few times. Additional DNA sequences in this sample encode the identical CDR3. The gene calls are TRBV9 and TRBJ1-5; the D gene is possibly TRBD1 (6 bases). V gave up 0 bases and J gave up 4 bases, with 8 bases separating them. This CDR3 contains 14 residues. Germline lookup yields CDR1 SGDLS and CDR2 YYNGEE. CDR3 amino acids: CASSVGGGNQPQHF. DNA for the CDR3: TGTGCCAGCAGCGTAGGAGGGGGGAATCAGCCCCAGCATTTT.

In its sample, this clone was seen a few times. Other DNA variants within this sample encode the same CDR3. CDR3 sequence (DNA): TGTGCCAGCAGCTTGCAAGAGACCCAGTACTTC. Its protein product is CASSLQETQYF. The chain combines TRBV7-9 with TRBJ2-5; D unclear. The CDR3 loop spans 11 amino acids. Germline V gene data show CDR1 as SEHNR and CDR2 as FQNEAQ (reference sequence). V lost 3 bases and J 2 bases, leaving 1 base between the germline ends.

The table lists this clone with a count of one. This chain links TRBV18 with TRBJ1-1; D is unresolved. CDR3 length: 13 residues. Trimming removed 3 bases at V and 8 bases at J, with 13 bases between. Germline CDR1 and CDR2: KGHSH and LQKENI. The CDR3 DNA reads TGTGCCAGCTCACCCCAGCCCACGGGGGAAGCTTTCTTT. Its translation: CASSPQPTGEAFF.

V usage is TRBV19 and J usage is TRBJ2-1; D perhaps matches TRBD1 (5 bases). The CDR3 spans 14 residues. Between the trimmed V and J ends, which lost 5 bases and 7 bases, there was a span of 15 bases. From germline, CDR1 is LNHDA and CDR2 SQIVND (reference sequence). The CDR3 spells CASSVQRSGNEQFF. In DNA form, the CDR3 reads TGTGCCAGTAGTGTCCAGCGCTCAGGGAATGAGCAGTTCTTC. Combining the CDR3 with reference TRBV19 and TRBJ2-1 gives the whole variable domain DGGITQSPKYLFRKEGQNVTLSCEQNLNHDAMYWYRQDPGQGLRLIYYSQIVNDFQKGDIAEGYSVSREKKESFPLTVTSAQKNPTAFYLCASSVQRSGNEQFFGPGTRLTVL.

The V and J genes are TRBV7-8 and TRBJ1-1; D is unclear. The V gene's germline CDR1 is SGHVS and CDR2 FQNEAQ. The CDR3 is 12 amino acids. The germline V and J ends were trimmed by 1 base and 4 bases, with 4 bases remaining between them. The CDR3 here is CASSLGSTEAFF. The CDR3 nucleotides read TGTGCCAGCAGCTTAGGAAGCACTGAAGCTTTCTTT. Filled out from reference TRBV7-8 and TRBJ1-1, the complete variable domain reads GAGVSQSPRYKVAKRGQDVALRCDPISGHVSLFWYQQALGQGPEFLTYFQNEAQLDKSGLPSDRFFAERPEGSVSTLKIQRTQQEDSAVYLCASSLGSTEAFFGQGTRLTVV.

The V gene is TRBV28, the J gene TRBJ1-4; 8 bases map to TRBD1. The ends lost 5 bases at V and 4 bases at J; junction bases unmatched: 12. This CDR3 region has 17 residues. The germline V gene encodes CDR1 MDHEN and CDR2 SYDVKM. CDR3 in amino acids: CASSPGSPGQVNEKLFF. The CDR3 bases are TGTGCCAGCAGTCCTGGCAGTCCGGGACAGGTTAATGAAAAACTGTTTTTT.